Shown below are 25 T cell receptor beta chains from a single sample sequenced in a study of blood T cell repertoires in COVID-19. Data came from immunoSEQ multiplex PCR; TCRdb stores just in-frame clones and leaves some out. This repertoire shows approximately 150,000 clones, roughly 87% found once; its top ten account for 0.95% to 1.5%. The source material was PBMCs or T cells enriched from blood (not recorded which). These receptors were taken from a human donor with acute COVID-19. The donor label of this sample is uncertain.

This clone appeared a single time. Sequence at one end of the junction differs from germline and may be a read error. The chain joins TRBV5-1 to TRBJ1-2; 7 positions match TRBD1. CDR3 length equals 14 residues. Germline V CDR1 and CDR2: SGHRS, YFSETQ. The CDR3 DNA sequence: TGCGCCAGCAGATTGGATTTGACACAGGGGGGCTACACCTTC. Its translation is CASRLDLTQGGYTF.

V is TRBV5-5 and J is TRBJ2-3; 10 nucleotides align to TRBD2. Trimming cost V 4 bases and J 2 bases; bases outside gene matches: 4. The CDR3 contains 15 residues. The germline V gene encodes CDR1 SGHKS and CDR2 YYEKEE (reference sequence). The CDR3 reads CASSGGLAVTDTQYF. The DNA of the CDR3 is TGTGCCAGCAGCGGCGGACTAGCGGTCACAGATACGCAGTATTTT.

The V and J genes are TRBV4-1 and TRBJ2-3, with 8 bases lining up with TRBD2. This CDR3 is built from 16 residues. V trimming: 1 base; J trimming: 2 bases; junction bases outside the gene matches: 5. CDR1 and CDR2 (germline): MGHRA, YSYEKL. This chain's CDR3 is CASSQGGGPFTDTQYF. In nucleotides, the CDR3 is TGCGCCAGCAGCCAAGGCGGGGGGCCCTTCACAGATACGCAGTATTTT.

The rearrangement uses TRBV5-5 and TRBJ2-5; 9 bases are shared with TRBD2. The CDR3 is 15 residues long. Germline trimming cut 4 bases from V and 4 bases from J; bases unmatched to any gene: 8. Germline CDR1 and CDR2: SGHKS and YYEKEE (reference sequence). DNA for the CDR3: TGTGCCAGCAGCCAGACCGGGACTAGCATAGAGACCCAGTACTTC. It is translated as CASSQTGTSIETQYF.

The chain has TRBV12-5 and TRBJ2-7, with 10 bases aligning to TRBD2. In germline, CDR1 is LGHNT, CDR2 FRNRAP. With V trimmed by 5 bases and J by 0 bases, 16 bases remained unmatched. The CDR3 is 19 residues long. CDR3 nucleotide sequence: TGTGCTAGTGGTACCCGGACTAGCGGACCGTTGCGTTTCTCCTACGAGCAGTACTTC. Protein product: CASGTRTSGPLRFSYEQYF.

V gene TRBV3-1 (or the pseudogene TRBV3-2) combines with J gene TRBJ2-3; TRBD1 agrees at 7 bases. Germline lookup yields CDR1 LGHDT and CDR2 YNNKEL (reference sequence). The V segment lost 3 bases and the J segment 2 bases; nucleotides outside the gene matches: 20. This CDR3 spans 20 amino acids. In DNA, the CDR3 is TGTGCCAGCAGCCAGATCGAATTCGAGGGGGCACAGTCTACCACAGATACGCAGTATTTT. Its translation: CASSQIEFEGAQSTTDTQYF.

In this sample, this clone turned up a few times. The chain uses TRBV7-9 and TRBJ1-2; the match to TRBD1 covers 7 bases. There are 15 residues in the CDR3. V lost 5 bases and J lost 1; bases outside the gene matches: 7. The germline CDR1 and CDR2 sequences are SEHNR and FQNEAQ (reference sequence). This chain's CDR3 is CASSGRDRLNYGYTF. The CDR3 DNA sequence: TGTGCCAGCAGCGGCCGGGACAGACTTAACTATGGCTACACCTTC.

V gene TRBV6-5 combines with J gene TRBJ1-2; tentative D call: TRBD1 (6 bases). The CDR3 has 12 residues. The V gene lost 4 bases and the J gene lost 8 bases, with 11 bases spanning the gap. Looked up from germline, CDR1 is MNHEY and CDR2 is SVGAGI. CDR3 sequence reads: CASSSRGAGYTF. CDR3 bases: TGTGCCAGCAGTTCCCGGGGGGCGGGCTACACCTTC.

DNA of the CDR3: TGTGCCAGCAGCCAAGGAGGACCATTTAGCAATCAGCCCCAGCATTTT. This gives the protein CASSQGGPFSNQPQHF. The chain couples TRBV9 to TRBJ1-5; D is unclear. Trimming left V 4 bases short and J 0 bases short, with 14 bases between. Germline lookup yields CDR1 SGDLS and CDR2 YYNGEE. The CDR3 length is 16 residues.

The chain couples TRBV6-1 to TRBJ1-6; possibly TRBD1 for D (5 bases). Between the trimmed V and J ends, which lost 1 base and 8 bases, there was a span of 6 bases. CDR1 and CDR2 from the germline V gene are MNHNS and SASEGT. The CDR3 has 13 amino acids. CDR3: CASSEETDSPLHF. For the CDR3, the DNA is TGTGCCAGCAGTGAAGAGACAGATTCACCCCTCCACTTT.

This chain links TRBV27 with TRBJ2-3; D gene uncertain. The CDR3 extends over 13 amino acids. CDR1 and CDR2 from the germline V gene are MNHEY and SMNVEV (reference sequence). Trimming pared 3 bases from V and 3 bases from J, leaving 7 bases between. CDR3 bases: TGTGCCAGCAGTTTTATTCGGACAGATACGCAGTATTTT. Translation gives CASSFIRTDTQYF.

The gene calls are TRBV24-1 and TRBJ2-3; the match to TRBD1 covers 10 bases. The trim removed 0 bases at V and 5 bases at J, leaving 4 bases unmatched. Germline CDR1 reads KGHDR; CDR2 reads SFDVKD. This CDR3 is 16 amino acids long. The CDR3, as DNA: TGTGCCACCAGTGATTTGGACAGGGGGCATAGAGATACGCAGTATTTT. It encodes CATSDLDRGHRDTQYF.

The chain has TRBV30 and TRBJ1-2; 9 bases align to TRBD1. V shed 4 bases and J 8 bases; nucleotides not matched to a gene: 8. The CDR3 runs 13 residues. Germline V gene lookup returns CDR1 GTSNPN and CDR2 SVGIG (reference sequence). For the CDR3, the DNA is TGTGCCTGGAACCCGGACAGGGGTTACGGCTACACCTTC. Translated: CAWNPDRGYGYTF. Filled out from reference TRBV30 and TRBJ1-2, the complete variable domain reads SQTIHQWPATLVQPVGSPLSLECTVEGTSNPNLYWYRQAAGRGLQLLFYSVGIGQISSEVPQNLSASRPQDRQFILSSKKLLLSDSGFYLCAWNPDRGYGYTFGSGTRLTVV.

The chain couples TRBV24-1 to TRBJ1-1; perhaps TRBD1 as D (5 bases). Germline V lookup: CDR1 KGHDR, CDR2 SFDVKD. The V end was cut by 8 bases, the J end by 0 bases, with 9 bases between. The CDR3 loop spans 13 amino acids. CDR3 nucleotide sequence: TGTGCCACCATGGGACTTTTGAACACTGAAGCTTTCTTT. Amino acid sequence: CATMGLLNTEAFF.

The chain links TRBV10-1 to TRBJ1-1; D remains ambiguous. CDR3 length: 15 amino acids. From germline, CDR1 is WNHNN and CDR2 SYGVQD (reference sequence). Trimming took off 8 bases at V and 4 bases at J, with 20 bases between the two ends. The CDR3 protein is CASSEDPGLRTEAFF. Here the CDR3 DNA reads TGCGCCAGCTCGGAGGATCCGGGATTGCGCACTGAAGCTTTCTTT.

The rearrangement joins TRBV2 to TRBJ2-1; a possible D gene is TRBD1 (7 bases). This CDR3 is 15 amino acids long. Germline CDR1 is SNHLY and CDR2 is FYNNEI. Trimming removed 3 bases at V and 3 bases at J, with 12 bases between. CDR3 DNA: TGTGCCAGCAGTGACAGGGGGGCGGGCTACAATGAGCAGTTCTTC. This gives the protein CASSDRGAGYNEQFF.

The chain has TRBV27 and TRBJ2-2; TRBD1 might be the D (5 bases). CDR1 is MNHEY, CDR2 SMNVEV, per germline (reference sequence). This CDR3 has 16 residues. V was trimmed by 6 bases and J by 4 bases, leaving 18 bases between them. The CDR3 loop reads CASRRPAGSGTGELFF. In DNA, the CDR3 is TGTGCCAGCAGACGCCCTGCAGGGTCCGGCACCGGGGAGCTGTTTTTT.

V is TRBV27 and J is TRBJ1-6; TRBD1 might be the D (5 bases). V shed 4 bases and J shed 5 bases, with 15 bases lying between them. The CDR3 extends over 16 amino acids. The germline gives CDR1 MNHEY, CDR2 SMNVEV (reference sequence). Here the CDR3 reads CASSSLARVNNSPLHF. The CDR3 region has the DNA TGTGCCAGCAGTTCCCTCGCCAGGGTCAATAATTCACCCCTCCACTTT.

This chain links TRBV6-5 with TRBJ1-5; D gene ambiguous. CDR1 is MNHEY and CDR2 is SVGAGI in the germline V gene. This CDR3 has 14 residues. V dropped 4 bases and J dropped 0 bases, with 7 bases sitting between them. CDR3 residues: CASSFADSNQPQHF. In DNA, the CDR3 is TGTGCCAGCAGTTTCGCAGATAGCAATCAGCCCCAGCATTTT.

The chain links TRBV3-1 (or the pseudogene TRBV3-2) to TRBJ2-7; perhaps TRBD1 as D (6 bases). Looked up from germline, CDR1 is LGHDT and CDR2 is YNNKEL (reference sequence). CDR3 length: 13 amino acids. With 5 bases removed from V and 5 bases from J, the gap between germline ends came to 13 bases. The CDR3 here is CASSTGTTDEQYF. CDR3 DNA: TGTGCCAGCAGCACAGGGACGACCGACGAGCAGTACTTC.

This sequence joins TRBV9 and TRBJ2-5; 11 positions agree with TRBD2. V dropped 3 bases and J dropped 2; count of bases not matched to a gene: 6. Germline CDR1 and CDR2: SGDLS and YYNGEE. CDR3 length: 16 amino acids. The CDR3 loop reads CASSGLAGGPQETQYF. The CDR3 DNA is TGTGCCAGCAGCGGCCTAGCGGGGGGCCCACAAGAGACCCAGTACTTC.

CDR3 nucleotides: TGCGCCAGCAGCAAGGGACTAGCGGGGGGAGGGGAGCAGTTCTTC. Protein: CASSKGLAGGGEQFF. This chain joins TRBV4-1 and TRBJ2-1; 15 bases match TRBD2. This CDR3 is 15 amino acids long. Trimming cost V 5 bases and J 10 bases; bases outside gene matches: 6. Germline CDR1 is MGHRA and CDR2 is YSYEKL.

V and J are TRBV7-2 and TRBJ1-2, with 12 bases fitting TRBD1. CDR1 and CDR2 (germline): SGHTA, FQGNSA. The V and J ends lost 1 base and 7 bases, in that order; junction bases with no gene match: 4. The CDR3 runs 15 residues. The CDR3 spells CASSLGGQGALGYTF. The CDR3 nucleotides read TGTGCCAGCAGCTTAGGGGGACAGGGGGCGCTTGGCTACACCTTC.

The J gene is TRBJ1-3, the V gene TRBV28, with D possibly matching TRBD1 (6 bases). Trimming cost V 8 bases and J 0 bases, with 11 bases left between them. The CDR3 has 14 amino acids. CDR1 and CDR2 from the germline V gene are MDHEN and SYDVKM. The CDR3 nucleotides are TGTGCCAGCGGCAGGGACAACTCTGGAAACACCATATATTTT. Translating gives CASGRDNSGNTIYF.

This sequence joins TRBV5-4 and TRBJ2-7; 9 positions agree with TRBD1. There are 15 residues in the CDR3. CDR1 is SGHNT and CDR2 is YYREEE in the germline V gene (reference sequence). V shed 1 base, J shed 5 bases, and the junction held 7 bases outside the gene matches. The CDR3 bases are TGTGCCAGCAGCTTGTCCGGGACAGGGTCCCACGAGCAGTACTTC. This translates into CASSLSGTGSHEQYF.